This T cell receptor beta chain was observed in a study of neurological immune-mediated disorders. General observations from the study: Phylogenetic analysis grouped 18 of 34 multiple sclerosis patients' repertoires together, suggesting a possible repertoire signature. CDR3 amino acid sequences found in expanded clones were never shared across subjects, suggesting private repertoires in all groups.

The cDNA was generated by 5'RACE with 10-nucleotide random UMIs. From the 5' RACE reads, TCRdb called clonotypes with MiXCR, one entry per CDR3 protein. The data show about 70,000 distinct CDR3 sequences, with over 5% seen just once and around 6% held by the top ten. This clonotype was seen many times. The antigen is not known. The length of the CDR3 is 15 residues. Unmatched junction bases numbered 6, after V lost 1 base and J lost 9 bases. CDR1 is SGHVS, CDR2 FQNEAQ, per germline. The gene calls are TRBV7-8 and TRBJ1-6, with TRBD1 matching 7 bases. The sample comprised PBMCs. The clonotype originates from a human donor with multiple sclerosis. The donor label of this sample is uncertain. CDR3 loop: CASSLGRRGGSPLHF. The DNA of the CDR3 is TGTGCCAGCAGCTTAGGTCGCAGGGGGGGTTCACCCCTCCACTTT. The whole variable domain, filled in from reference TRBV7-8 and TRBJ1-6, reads GAGVSQSPRYKVAKRGQDVALRCDPISGHVSLFWYQQALGQGPEFLTYFQNEAQLDKSGLPSDRFFAERPEGSVSTLKIQRTQQEDSAVYLCASSLGRRGGSPLHFGNGTRLTVT.